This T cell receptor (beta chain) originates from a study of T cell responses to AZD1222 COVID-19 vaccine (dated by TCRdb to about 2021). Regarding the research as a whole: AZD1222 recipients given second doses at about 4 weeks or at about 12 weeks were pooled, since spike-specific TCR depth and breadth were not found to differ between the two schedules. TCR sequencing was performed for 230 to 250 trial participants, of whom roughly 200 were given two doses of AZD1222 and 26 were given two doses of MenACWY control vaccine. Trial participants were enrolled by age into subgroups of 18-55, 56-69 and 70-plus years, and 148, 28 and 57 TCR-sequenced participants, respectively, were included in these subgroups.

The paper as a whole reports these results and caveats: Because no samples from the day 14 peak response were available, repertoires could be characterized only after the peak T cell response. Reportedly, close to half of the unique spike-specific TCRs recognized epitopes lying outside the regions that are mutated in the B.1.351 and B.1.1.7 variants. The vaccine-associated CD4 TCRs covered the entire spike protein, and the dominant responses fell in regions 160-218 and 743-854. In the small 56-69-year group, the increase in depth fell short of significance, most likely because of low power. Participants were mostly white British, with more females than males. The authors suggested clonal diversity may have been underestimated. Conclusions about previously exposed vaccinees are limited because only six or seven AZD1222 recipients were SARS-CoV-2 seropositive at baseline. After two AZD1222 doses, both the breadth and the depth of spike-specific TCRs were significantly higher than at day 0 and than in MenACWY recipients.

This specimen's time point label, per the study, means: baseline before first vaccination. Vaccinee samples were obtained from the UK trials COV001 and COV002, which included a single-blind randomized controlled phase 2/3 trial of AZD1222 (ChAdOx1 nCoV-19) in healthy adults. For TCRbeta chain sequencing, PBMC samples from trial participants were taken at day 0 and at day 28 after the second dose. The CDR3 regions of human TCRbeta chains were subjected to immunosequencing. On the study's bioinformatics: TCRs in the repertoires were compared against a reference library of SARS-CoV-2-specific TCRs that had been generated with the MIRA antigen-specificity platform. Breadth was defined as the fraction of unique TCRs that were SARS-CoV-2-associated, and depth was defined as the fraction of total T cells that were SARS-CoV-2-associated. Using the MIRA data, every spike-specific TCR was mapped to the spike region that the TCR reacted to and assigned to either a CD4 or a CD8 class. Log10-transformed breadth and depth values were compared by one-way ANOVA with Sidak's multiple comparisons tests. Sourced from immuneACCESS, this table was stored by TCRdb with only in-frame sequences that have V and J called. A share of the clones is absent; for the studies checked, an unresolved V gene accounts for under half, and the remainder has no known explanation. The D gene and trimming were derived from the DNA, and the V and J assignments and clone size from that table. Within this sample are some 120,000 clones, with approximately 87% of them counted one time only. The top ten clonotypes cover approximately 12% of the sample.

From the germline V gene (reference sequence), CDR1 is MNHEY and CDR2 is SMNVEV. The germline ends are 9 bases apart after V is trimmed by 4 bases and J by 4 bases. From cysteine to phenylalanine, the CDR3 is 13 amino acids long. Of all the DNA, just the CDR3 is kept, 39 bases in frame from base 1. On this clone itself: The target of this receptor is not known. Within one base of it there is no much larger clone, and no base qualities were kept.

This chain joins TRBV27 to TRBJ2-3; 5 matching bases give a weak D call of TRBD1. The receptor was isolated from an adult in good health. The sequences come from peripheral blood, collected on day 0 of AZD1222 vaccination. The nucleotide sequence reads TGTGCCAGCAGTTCGAAACAGGCAGATACGCAGTATTTT. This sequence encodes CASSSKQADTQYF.